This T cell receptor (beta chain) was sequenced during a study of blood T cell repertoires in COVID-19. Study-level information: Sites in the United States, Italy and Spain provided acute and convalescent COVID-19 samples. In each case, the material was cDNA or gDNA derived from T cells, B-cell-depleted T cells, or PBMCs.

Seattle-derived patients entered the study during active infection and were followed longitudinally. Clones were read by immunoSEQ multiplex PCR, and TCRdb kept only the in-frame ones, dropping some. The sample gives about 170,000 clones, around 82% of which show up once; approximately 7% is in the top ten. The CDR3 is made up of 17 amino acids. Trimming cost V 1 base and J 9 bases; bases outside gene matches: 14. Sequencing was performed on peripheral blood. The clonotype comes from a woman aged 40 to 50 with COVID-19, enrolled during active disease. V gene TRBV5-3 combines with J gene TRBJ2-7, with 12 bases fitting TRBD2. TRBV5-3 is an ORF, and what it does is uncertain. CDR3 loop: CARSLNRTSGDKRGQYV. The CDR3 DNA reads TGTGCCAGAAGCTTGAACCGGACTAGCGGGGATAAAAGGGGGCAGTACGTC.